This T cell receptor (beta chain) was found in a study of beta chain features in type 1 diabetes. General observations from the study: Within patients, naive, central memory and Treg TCRB repertoires seemed more similar than within healthy donors. Shortening that was moderate but significant affected the TCRB CDR3s of Type 1 diabetes patients in all four CD4+ subsets. The study found fewer insertions and more deletions at VDJ junctions in type 1 diabetes patients.

This clone has more than one count but fewer than ten. What it binds is unknown. Germline CDR1 LGHNA, CDR2 YSLEER. The CDR3 runs to 15 residues. V trimming: 4 bases; J trimming: 4 bases; junction bases outside the gene matches: 8. All sorted populations exceeded 95% purity. The investigators reverse transcribed all of the isolated RNA, so they sequenced expressed TCRB transcripts. The average output of naive, central memory and regulatory T cell samples was a few million reads. The table came from immunoSEQ multiplex PCR; TCRdb's copy has only in-frame clones and leaves some out. The sample yields about 650,000 clones, about an eighth seen once.

The rearrangement joins TRBV4-3 to TRBJ2-3; 7 nucleotides agree with TRBD2. The TCR was taken from a man younger than 45 with type 1 diabetes. Sequenced material: naive CD4+ T cells from blood. CDR3 nucleotide sequence: TGCGCCAGCAGCCTTGGGGGGGGTTCTTCAGATACGCAGTATTTT. Encoded protein: CASSLGGGSSDTQYF.